A single sample gave rise to the 19 T cell receptor beta chains below, sequenced in a study of blood T cell repertoires in COVID-19. Using immunoSEQ multiplex PCR, the repertoire was profiled, and TCRdb retains in-frame clones only, with some absent. The table lists about 190,000 clones, around 85% of them singletons. The material sequenced was peripheral blood. The receptor set was obtained from a man between 65 and 80 years old with active or convalescent COVID-19.

The V gene is TRBV7-9, the J gene TRBJ2-3; 7 nucleotides line up with TRBD2. Trimming at V came to 5 bases and at J to 2 bases, leaving 10 bases not matched to a gene. The CDR3 extends over 16 amino acids. Germline-derived CDR1 and CDR2 are SEHNR and FQNEAQ (reference sequence). The CDR3 loop reads CASSPVGTTFTDTQYF. The CDR3 DNA reads as TGTGCCAGCAGCCCTGTCGGGACTACATTCACAGATACGCAGTATTTT.

This chain links TRBV11-2 with TRBJ2-4, with TRBD2 matching over 7 bases. Germline CDR1 and CDR2: SGHAT and FQNNGV. J was trimmed by 7 bases and V by 8 bases; bases with no gene match: 11. CDR3 length: 14 residues. The CDR3 reads CASSPSGGRNIQYF. The CDR3 DNA follows: TGTGCCAGCTCCCCCTCGGGGGGAAGGAACATTCAGTACTTC.

The genes are TRBV10-2 and TRBJ2-7; D is perhaps TRBD1 (6 bases). This CDR3 comprises 13 residues. V lost 5 bases and J lost 4, with 12 bases in between. Germline-derived CDR1 and CDR2 are WSHSY and SAAADI. Here the CDR3 reads CASSQTGQYEQYF. DNA for the CDR3: TGCGCCAGCAGTCAAACAGGGCAGTACGAGCAGTACTTC.

The chain couples TRBV7-8 to TRBJ2-7; TRBD1 agrees at 11 bases. Trimming took 5 bases from V and 1 from J; bases not matched to a gene: 4. The CDR3 length is 15 residues. The germline V gene encodes CDR1 SGHVS and CDR2 FQNEAQ. CDR3 bases: TGTGCCAGCAGCCGAGGACAGGGGGCGTCCTACGAGCAGTACTTC. It is translated as CASSRGQGASYEQYF.

The chain joins TRBV9 to TRBJ2-1; 11 positions agree with TRBD1. Germline loops: CDR1 SGDLS, CDR2 YYNGEE. The CDR3 has 15 residues. Germline trimming cut 3 bases from V and 12 bases from J; bases unmatched to any gene: 11. CDR3 nucleotide sequence: TGTGCCAGCAGCGCTCCTGGGACAGGGGGATTCGGGCAGTTCTTC. Amino acids: CASSAPGTGGFGQFF.

J is TRBJ1-2 and V is TRBV15; 9 nucleotides align to TRBD1. The CDR3 consists of 15 residues. Germline values: CDR1 LNHNV, CDR2 YYDKDF (reference sequence). V dropped 1 base and J dropped 1; count of bases not matched to a gene: 1. The CDR3 here is CATSRGQGGNYGYTF. CDR3 coding DNA: TGTGCCACCAGCAGAGGACAGGGGGGTAACTATGGCTACACCTTC.

V is TRBV28 and J is TRBJ1-1; D remains ambiguous. Germline loops: CDR1 MDHEN, CDR2 SYDVKM. With 10 bases removed from V and 5 bases from J, the gap between germline ends came to 14 bases. The CDR3 contains 12 residues. The CDR3 DNA follows: TGTGCCACCTCCCCGAGTGTAACTGAAGCTTTCTTT. It translates to CATSPSVTEAFF. Complete variable domain (other parts from reference TRBV28 and TRBJ1-1): DVKVTQSSRYLVKRTGEKVFLECVQDMDHENMFWYRQDPGLGLRLIYFSYDVKMKEKGDIPEGYSVSREKKERFSLILESASTNQTSMYLCATSPSVTEAFFGQGTRLTVV.

This rearrangement joins TRBV5-1 to TRBJ1-6, with a tentative D call TRBD1 (5 bases). CDR1 and CDR2 from the germline V gene are SGHRS and YFSETQ. The V end was cut by 0 bases, the J end by 10 bases, with 11 bases between. The CDR3 is made up of 14 amino acids. The DNA of the CDR3 is TGCGCCAGCAGCTTGGTCGCAGGGAACTCACCCCTCCACTTT. Amino acids: CASSLVAGNSPLHF.

J is TRBJ2-6 and V is TRBV5-4; 7 bases are shared with TRBD1. V trimming: 3 bases; J trimming: 1 base; junction bases outside the gene matches: 7. Germline assignment: CDR1 SGHNT and CDR2 YYREEE (reference sequence). The CDR3 runs 17 residues. Here the CDR3 DNA reads TGTGCCAGCAGCTCGACAGGGTTAGGTTCTGGGGCCAACGTCCTGACTTTC. Its translation: CASSSTGLGSGANVLTF.

CDR3 DNA sequence: TGTGCCTGGAACAGGGGGCTGACTGAAGCTTTCTTT. This sequence encodes CAWNRGLTEAFF. The gene calls are TRBV30 and TRBJ1-1; 9 bases line up with TRBD1. In germline, CDR1 is GTSNPN, CDR2 SVGIG (reference sequence). J gave up 5 bases and V 4 bases, and 2 bases lay outside the gene matches. The CDR3 spans 12 residues.

This clone was detected only once. The CDR3 DNA sequence: TGCGCCAGCAGCCCTATAGCGGACTCCTACAATGAGCAGTTCTTC. Encoded protein: CASSPIADSYNEQFF. V and J are TRBV4-3 and TRBJ2-1; perhaps TRBD2 as D (6 bases). The CDR3 runs to 15 residues. Trimming left V 4 bases short and J 0 bases short, with 10 bases between. The germline gives CDR1 LGHNA, CDR2 YSLEER.

The chain joins TRBV5-6 to TRBJ1-5; TRBD1 might be the D (5 bases). This CDR3 contains 16 residues. V was shortened by 4 bases and J by 0 bases, with 14 bases between the two germline ends. Germline V gives CDR1 SGHDT, CDR2 YYEEEE. For the CDR3, the DNA is TGTGCCAGCAGCAGATGGGGGGAACATAGCAATCAGCCCCAGCATTTT. It translates to CASSRWGEHSNQPQHF.

This clone was found once. The J gene is TRBJ2-2, the V gene TRBV3-1 (or the pseudogene TRBV3-2), with a tentative D call TRBD1 (6 bases). The CDR3 has 16 amino acids. Germline-derived CDR1 and CDR2 are LGHDT and YNNKEL (reference sequence). Between the trimmed V and J ends, which lost 5 bases and 3 bases, there was a span of 16 bases. The chain's CDR3 is CASSALLGGDTGELFF. CDR3 nucleotide sequence: TGTGCCAGCAGCGCGTTACTAGGGGGAGACACCGGGGAGCTGTTTTTT.

J is TRBJ2-3 and V is TRBV13; 7 bases agree with TRBD2. Germline lookup yields CDR1 PRHDT and CDR2 FYEKMQ (reference sequence). V shed 0 bases and J 1 base; nucleotides not matched to a gene: 1. The CDR3 runs 15 residues. CDR3 region: CASSLGAGGTDTQYF. CDR3 nucleotide sequence: TGTGCCAGCAGCTTAGGGGCGGGGGGCACAGATACGCAGTATTTT.

The V and J genes are TRBV30 and TRBJ1-1; TRBD1 might be the D (5 bases). CDR1 and CDR2 (germline): GTSNPN, SVGIG (reference sequence). The CDR3 contains 13 residues. The V end lost 3 bases, the J end lost 1 base, and 9 bases lay between the germline ends. CDR3 coding DNA: TGTGCCTGGAGGTTTGACAGGAACACTGAAGCTTTCTTT. It codes for CAWRFDRNTEAFF. Full variable domain (outside the CDR3, taken from reference TRBV30 and TRBJ1-1): SQTIHQWPATLVQPVGSPLSLECTVEGTSNPNLYWYRQAAGRGLQLLFYSVGIGQISSEVPQNLSASRPQDRQFILSSKKLLLSDSGFYLCAWRFDRNTEAFFGQGTRLTVV.

This rearrangement joins TRBV5-1 to TRBJ2-2; D is undetermined. The V end lost 2 bases, the J end lost 7 bases, and 15 bases lay between the germline ends. Germline loops: CDR1 SGHRS, CDR2 YFSETQ. The CDR3 has 15 residues. This chain's CDR3 is CASSLGLRNLGELFF. CDR3 DNA: TGCGCCAGCAGCTTAGGCCTCAGGAACCTCGGGGAGCTGTTTTTT.

The chain joins TRBV6-1 to TRBJ1-6; TRBD1 might be the D (5 bases). The CDR3 covers 15 residues. Between the trimmed V and J ends, which lost 1 base and 4 bases, there was a span of 8 bases. CDR1 and CDR2 (germline): MNHNS, SASEGT. This CDR3 is CASSEVGQYNSPLHF. The CDR3 nucleotides are TGTGCCAGCAGTGAAGTGGGGCAGTATAATTCACCCCTCCACTTT.

This chain connects TRBV18 to TRBJ2-5; 8 bases are a match to TRBD2. Germline-derived CDR1 and CDR2 are KGHSH and LQKENI. With 4 bases clipped from V and 7 bases from J, the junction kept 11 bases outside the gene matches. This CDR3 has 15 residues. DNA for the CDR3: TGTGCCAGCTCACAGGAAGCGGGAGATGTTGGGACCCAGTACTTC. Encoded protein: CASSQEAGDVGTQYF. Full variable domain (remainder filled in from reference TRBV18 and TRBJ2-5): NAGVMQNPRHLVRRRGQEARLRCSPMKGHSHVYWYRQLPEEGLKFMVYLQKENIIDESGMPKERFSAEFPKEGPSILRIQQVVRGDSAAYFCASSQEAGDVGTQYFGPGTRLLVL.

V usage is TRBV6-5 and J usage is TRBJ1-6, with TRBD1 as a possible D gene (6 bases). This CDR3 comprises 16 residues. V was clipped by 2 bases and J by 7 bases, with 15 bases between them. CDR1 is MNHEY, CDR2 SVGAGI, per germline. This chain's CDR3 is CASSYRLGQLNSPLHF. CDR3 DNA sequence: TGTGCCAGCAGTTACAGGTTAGGACAGCTGAATTCACCCCTCCACTTT.